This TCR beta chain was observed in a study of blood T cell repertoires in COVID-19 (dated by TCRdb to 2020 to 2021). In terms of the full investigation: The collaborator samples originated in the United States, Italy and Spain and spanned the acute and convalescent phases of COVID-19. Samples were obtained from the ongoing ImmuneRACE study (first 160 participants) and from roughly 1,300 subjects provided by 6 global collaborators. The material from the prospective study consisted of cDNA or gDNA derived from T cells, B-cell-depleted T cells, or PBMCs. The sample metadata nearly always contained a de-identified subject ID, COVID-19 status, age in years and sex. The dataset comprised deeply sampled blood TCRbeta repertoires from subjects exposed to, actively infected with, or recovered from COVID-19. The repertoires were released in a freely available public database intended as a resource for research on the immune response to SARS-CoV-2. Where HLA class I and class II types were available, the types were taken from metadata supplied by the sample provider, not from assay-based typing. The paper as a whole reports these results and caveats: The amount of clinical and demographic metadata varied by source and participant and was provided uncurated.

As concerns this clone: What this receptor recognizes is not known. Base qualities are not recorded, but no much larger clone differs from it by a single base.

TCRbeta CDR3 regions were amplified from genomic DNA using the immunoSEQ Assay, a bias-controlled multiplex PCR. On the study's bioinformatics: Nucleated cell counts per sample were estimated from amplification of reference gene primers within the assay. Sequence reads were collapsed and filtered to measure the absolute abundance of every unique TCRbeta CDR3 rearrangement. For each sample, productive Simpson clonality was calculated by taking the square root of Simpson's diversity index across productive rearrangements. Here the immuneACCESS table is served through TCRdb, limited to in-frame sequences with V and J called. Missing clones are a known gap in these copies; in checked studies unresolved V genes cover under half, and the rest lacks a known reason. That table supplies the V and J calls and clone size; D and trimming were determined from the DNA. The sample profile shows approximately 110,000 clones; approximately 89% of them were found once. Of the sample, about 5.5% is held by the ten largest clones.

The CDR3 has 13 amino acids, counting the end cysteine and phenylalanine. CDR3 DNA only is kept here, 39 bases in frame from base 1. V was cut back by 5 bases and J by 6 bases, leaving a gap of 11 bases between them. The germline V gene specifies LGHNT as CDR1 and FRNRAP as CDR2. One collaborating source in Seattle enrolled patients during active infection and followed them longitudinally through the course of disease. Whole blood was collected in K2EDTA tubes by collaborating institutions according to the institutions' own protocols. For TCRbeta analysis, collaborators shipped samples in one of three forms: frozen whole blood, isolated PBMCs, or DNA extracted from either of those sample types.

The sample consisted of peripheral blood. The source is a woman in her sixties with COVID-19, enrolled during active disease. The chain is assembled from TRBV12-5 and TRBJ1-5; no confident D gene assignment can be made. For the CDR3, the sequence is CASGTGFGQPQHF. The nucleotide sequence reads TGTGCTAGTGGTACGGGGTTCGGTCAGCCCCAGCATTTT.